The 13 T cell receptor beta chains listed next were all sequenced from one sample in a study of T cell responses to AZD1222 COVID-19 vaccine. Sequencing used immunoSEQ multiplex PCR; TCRdb keeps in-frame clones, though not all of them. The data contain some 90,000 clones, around 90% of them singletons. Sequencing used peripheral blood, obtained on day 0 of MenACWY control vaccination. These receptors originate from an adult in good health.

V gene TRBV5-1 combines with J gene TRBJ1-6, with a weak D call TRBD1 (6 bases). The V end lost 1 base, the J end lost 5 bases, and 13 bases lay between the germline ends. This CDR3 comprises 16 residues. CDR1 is SGHRS, CDR2 YFSETQ, per germline. CDR3 loop: CASSLTTGSDNSPLHF. The CDR3 DNA reads TGCGCCAGCAGCTTGACAACAGGGTCCGATAATTCACCCCTCCACTTT.

The chain uses TRBV28 and TRBJ1-1; 9 nucleotides agree with TRBD1. CDR3 length equals 16 residues. After removal of 5 bases from V and 2 bases from J, the junction contained 9 bases not matched to a gene. Germline CDR1 reads MDHEN; CDR2 reads SYDVKM. CDR3 DNA: TGTGCCAGCAGTGTACAGGGGGCAGGAGAAAACACTGAAGCTTTCTTT. This encodes CASSVQGAGENTEAFF.

The V gene is TRBV19, the J gene TRBJ2-7; 12 nucleotides line up with TRBD1. Per the germline V gene, CDR1 is LNHDA and CDR2 is SQIVND (reference sequence). Unmatched junction bases numbered 8, after V lost 5 bases and J lost 9 bases. CDR3 length equals 14 residues. The CDR3 protein is CASSEGQGAQGQYF. CDR3 nucleotides: TGTGCCAGTAGTGAGGGACAGGGGGCCCAAGGGCAGTACTTC. The full variable domain, in which reference TRBV19 and TRBJ2-7 provide the parts outside the CDR3, is DGGITQSPKYLFRKEGQNVTLSCEQNLNHDAMYWYRQDPGQGLRLIYYSQIVNDFQKGDIAEGYSVSREKKESFPLTVTSAQKNPTAFYLCASSEGQGAQGQYFGPGTRLTVT.

The J gene is TRBJ1-4, the V gene TRBV6-5; 8 bases agree with TRBD1. Germline loops: CDR1 MNHEY, CDR2 SVGAGI. The CDR3 sequence is 16 residues long. The V and J ends lost 4 bases and 0 bases, in that order; junction bases with no gene match: 4. CDR3 nucleotides: TGTGCCAGCAGTTCCGGACAGGGCACAACTAATGAAAAACTGTTTTTT. Its protein product is CASSSGQGTTNEKLFF.

This rearrangement joins TRBV18 to TRBJ2-7; D unresolved. There are 15 residues in the CDR3. Per the germline V gene, CDR1 is KGHSH and CDR2 is LQKENI. V dropped 4 bases and J dropped 0 bases, with 13 bases sitting between them. CDR3 bases: TGTGCCAGCTCACAACCGGGTCCTCTCTCCTACGAGCAGTACTTC. Translating gives CASSQPGPLSYEQYF.

The rearrangement uses TRBV28 and TRBJ2-2, with D perhaps matching TRBD1 (6 bases). The length of the CDR3 is 16 residues. Germline V lookup: CDR1 MDHEN, CDR2 SYDVKM. Trimming shortened V by 5 bases and J by 0 bases, and 13 bases separated the two germline ends. This CDR3 is CASSTRQEPNTGELFF. Here the CDR3 DNA reads TGTGCCAGCAGTACCCGACAGGAACCGAACACCGGGGAGCTGTTTTTT.

This clone came up a few times. This chain joins TRBV25-1 and TRBJ2-5; D might be TRBD2 (6 bases). The CDR3 runs to 14 residues. V gave up 4 bases and J gave up 5 bases, with 14 bases separating them. CDR1 is MGHDK and CDR2 is SYGVNS in the germline V gene. Here the CDR3 DNA reads TGTGCCAGCAGTGGAGGCCGCCGGGGGGAGACCCAGTACTTC. Residues: CASSGGRRGETQYF.

J is TRBJ2-5 and V is TRBV29-1, with D perhaps matching TRBD2 (6 bases). Trimming took off 2 bases at V and 5 bases at J, with 12 bases between the two ends. CDR1 is SQVTM and CDR2 is ANQGSEA in the germline V gene. The CDR3 length is 13 residues. CDR3 DNA sequence: TGCAGCGTTGAAATAGCGGCAAGTGAGACCCAGTACTTC. Amino acids: CSVEIAASETQYF. Filled out from reference TRBV29-1 and TRBJ2-5, the complete variable domain reads SAVISQKPSRDICQRGTSLTIQCQVDSQVTMMFWYRQQPGQSLTLIATANQGSEATYESGFVIDKFPISRPNLTFSTLTVSNMSPEDSSIYLCSVEIAASETQYFGPGTRLLVL.

The chain has TRBV19 and TRBJ1-1, with a weak D call TRBD1 (6 bases). This CDR3 has 14 amino acids. Per germline, CDR1 LNHDA and CDR2 SQIVND (reference sequence). V shed 6 bases and J shed 4 bases, with 15 bases lying between them. CDR3 DNA sequence: TGTGCCAGTAGCGCCCCGGACAGCGGCACTGAAGCTTTCTTT. Its protein product is CASSAPDSGTEAFF.

This clone was seen only once. The chain uses TRBV24-1 and TRBJ1-5, with D perhaps TRBD1 (6 bases). The CDR3 sequence is 16 residues long. V was pared by 4 bases and J by 7 bases, with 19 bases between. The germline V gene has CDR1 KGHDR and CDR2 SFDVKD. The CDR3 nucleotides are TGTGCCACCAGTGAAGAGGTGGACAGAACAGGACAGCCCCAGCATTTT. It yields the protein CATSEEVDRTGQPQHF.

The genes are TRBV18 and TRBJ2-2; perhaps TRBD2 as D (6 bases). The CDR3 is 14 amino acids. With 5 bases removed from V and 2 bases from J, the gap between germline ends came to 9 bases. Germline V lookup: CDR1 KGHSH, CDR2 LQKENI. CDR3 protein: CASSSGTNTGELFF. The CDR3 coding sequence is TGTGCCAGCTCATCCGGGACTAACACCGGGGAGCTGTTTTTT. The complete variable domain, with remaining parts taken from reference TRBV18 and TRBJ2-2, reads NAGVMQNPRHLVRRRGQEARLRCSPMKGHSHVYWYRQLPEEGLKFMVYLQKENIIDESGMPKERFSAEFPKEGPSILRIQQVVRGDSAAYFCASSSGTNTGELFFGEGSRLTVL.

This rearrangement joins TRBV4-1 to TRBJ1-4, with D unclear. The CDR3 spans 14 residues. V lost 5 bases and J 3 bases, leaving 10 bases between the germline ends. Germline V lookup: CDR1 MGHRA, CDR2 YSYEKL. In DNA, the CDR3 is TGCGCCAGCAGCTGGGAGATCGCTAATGAAAAACTGTTTTTT. As protein: CASSWEIANEKLFF.

This clone was picked up one time. The rearrangement links TRBV5-1 to TRBJ2-1, with TRBD2 matching over 12 bases. The CDR3 runs 16 residues. Germline assignment: CDR1 SGHRS and CDR2 YFSETQ. Unmatched junction bases numbered 1, after V lost 1 base and J lost 2 bases. In nucleotides, the CDR3 is TGCGCCAGCAGCTTGACTAGCGGGGGGACCTACAATGAGCAGTTCTTC. Its protein product is CASSLTSGGTYNEQFF.